This T cell receptor beta chain was sequenced during a study of beta chain features in type 1 diabetes (dated by TCRdb to the late 2010s). Notes on the research overall: Mean age, gender distribution, total cell number and subset yield were not different between patients and healthy donors. Across all samples, fewer than 130 million sorted cells were examined, and cell number per subset correlated strongly with RNA yield. In the study, recently diagnosed type 1 diabetes patients and matched healthy donors were compared on the TCRB repertoires of their sorted circulating CD4+ T cell subsets. Naive and central memory subsets were obtained from all 30 or so donors, but regulatory and stem cell-like memory subsets were isolated from only 8 patients and roughly 8 healthy donors. What the study reported, not specific to this receptor: Type 1 diabetes patients showed a moderate but significant shortening of TCRB CDR3 length in all four CD4+ subsets. Fewer insertions and more nucleotide deletions at VDJ recombination sites were observed in patients with type 1 diabetes, implying thymic rearrangement abnormalities. Because cDNA rather than genomic DNA was sequenced, highly expressing activated cells could have been over-represented, although no difference in activation and CD3 levels was found between groups. Naive, central memory and regulatory TCRB repertoires appeared more similar among patients than among healthy donors. PCR may preferentially amplify shorter templates, but because patient and control samples were amplified and corrected together, any resulting skew would affect both groups equally. HLA sub-analyses involved small numbers of individuals, so any influence of HLA type on TCRB rearrangement remained unresolved.

As concerns this clone: Its specific antigen is unknown. No quality values exist for individual bases; no much larger clone is one base distant.

The CDR3 contains 14 residues, cysteine and phenylalanine counted. CDR3 DNA only is kept here, 42 bases in frame from base 1. V and J lose 1 base and 6 bases, and a span of 13 bases separates them. Per the germline V gene, SGHVS is the CDR1 and FQNEAQ is the CDR2. Each donor gave one peripheral blood draw, averaging approximately 120 mL, which was collected into heparinised tubes. A BD FACSAria II was used to sort naive, central memory, regulatory and stem cell-like memory CD4+ T cells with a panel that included CD45RO, CCR7, CD25, CD127, CD95 and CD27. Every sorted population had a purity above 95%. PBMCs were isolated right away by Lymphoprep density gradient centrifugation and were stained directly, without culture. So that batch effects would be minimized, each experiment stained and sorted samples in pairs, pairing one healthy donor with one patient. The High Capacity cDNA Reverse Transcription Kit was used to reverse transcribe all of the isolated RNA, meaning that expressed TCRB transcripts were what got sequenced. Deep immunoSEQ sequencing was applied to naive, central memory and regulatory T cell samples, giving an average of about 3.8 million total reads per sample. Sorted cells were lysed in RLT buffer, and RNA was extracted using DNase-treated RNeasy Micro or Mini kits according to cell number. To prevent cross-contamination, every cell subset was processed on its own, while patient and healthy donor samples were processed together. Using the immunoSEQ multiplex PCR, TCRB sequences were amplified from cDNA into 87-bp fragments spanning the CDR3 region. The amplicons were sequenced using the Illumina HiSeq platform. In the authors' own workflow: PCR bias was computationally corrected using synthetic template baselines, reads within Hamming distance 2 were collapsed, and singletons that could not be merged were discarded. Reads were aligned against IMGT so that V, D and J genes, CDR3 length and insertions or deletions at six rearrangement sites could be assigned. Clonotype counts were normalized to sorted cell number within each subset before computing true diversity and Gini coefficients with the tcR R package. Repertoire sharing was quantified using the overlap coefficient calculated on TCRB nucleotide sequences. The table comes from immuneACCESS by way of TCRdb, which keeps in-frame sequences with V and J called. Part of the clones is missing from these tables; in studies checked, under half for an unresolved V gene and the rest for unknown reasons. The D gene and trimming were derived from the DNA, and the V and J assignments and clone size from that table. The sample records 200,000 to 250,000 clones, 25% to 35% of which are singletons. The biggest ten clones account for approximately 4% of the sample.

The chain was built from TRBV7-8 and TRBJ2-7; a tentative D call is TRBD1 (5 bases match). The sequence was collected from a young man in good health. The sequenced sample consisted of central memory CD4+ T cells from blood. Here is the DNA: TGTGCCAGCAGCTTAGGCACAGGCCCGCTCGAGCAGTACTTC. This encodes CASSLGTGPLEQYF. The reference TRBV7-8 and TRBJ2-7 proteins fill in what lies around the CDR3, so the full variable domain reads GAGVSQSPRYKVAKRGQDVALRCDPISGHVSLFWYQQALGQGPEFLTYFQNEAQLDKSGLPSDRFFAERPEGSVSTLKIQRTQQEDSAVYLCASSLGTGPLEQYFGPGTRLTVT.